The present T cell receptor (beta chain) was sequenced within a study of blood T cells in healthy people across ages. General study points: Estimates of total diversity, which came from one million sequenced T cells, were considered to be underestimates.

The second PCR ran about 6 to 12 cycles with a sample-barcoded 5' primer and J-beta primers. Sequencing yielded, for each sample, at least 3 million paired-end reads carrying CDR3. TCRdb called the 5' RACE reads again in MiXCR, with one record for every CDR3 protein. The repertoire holds hundreds of thousands of distinct CDR3 sequences, with approximately 53% as singletons. Concerning this clonotype itself: The antigen remains undetermined.

This CDR3 is 15 amino acids long. The germline CDR1 and CDR2 sequences are DFQATT and SNEGSKA (reference sequence). Trimming shortened V by 0 bases and J by 0 bases, and 8 bases separated the two germline ends. The sequenced material came from blood. This chain links TRBV20-1 with TRBJ1-4; D is perhaps TRBD1 (5 bases). This receptor was obtained from a man aged 40-50 years in good health. The CDR3 loop reads CSARDGATTNEKLFF. The CDR3 DNA reads as TGCAGTGCTAGAGATGGGGCCACAACTAATGAAAAACTGTTTTTT.